These T cell receptor beta chains were read from a single sample in a study of shared clonotypes between healthy human individuals. Clones were sequenced by immunoSEQ multiplex PCR, and TCRdb holds only the in-frame ones, with some missing. Of millions of clones detected, 85% to 95% appear once; the ten largest clones hold 0.1% to 0.15%. The sample was naive CD4+ T cells sorted from blood. These receptor sequences come from a man between 18 and 35 years old in good health. The CDR3 runs from the conserved cysteine through the conserved F or W. The D gene is left open where the match is weak. Clone size, where shown, is once, few, many, or a class for clones that have expanded.

size	J	D	V	DNA	CDR3
-	TRBJ2-7	-	TRBV1	TGCACCAGCAGCCAAGTACGGGAGAATCAACTCCTCCCTACCCCCTACGAGCAGTACTTC	CTSSQVRENQLLPTPYEQYF
-	TRBJ2-3	-	TRBV7-2	TGTGCCAGCAGCTTCTTCGATCGGGGTCCAGATACGCAGTATTTT	CASSFFDRGPDTQYF
-	TRBJ2-7	-	TRBV7-3	TGTGCCAGCAGCTTAACCGGGCAGGGGACGAACGAGCAGTACTTC	CASSLTGQGTNEQYF
-	TRBJ1-4	-	TRBV5-1	TGCGCCAGCAGCTTGGGGGGCGGCGGTGAAAAACTGTTTTTT	CASSLGGGGEKLFF
-	TRBJ1-2	-	TRBV28	TGTGCCAGCAGTTTTGGGGTTCGGGCGGGCTACACCTTC	CASSFGVRAGYTF
-	TRBJ2-7	-	TRBV29-1	TGCAGCGTTGAACCCGAACCCTACGAGCAGTACTTC	CSVEPEPYEQYF
-	TRBJ2-3	-	TRBV5-1	TGCGCCAGCAGCCCCCTTTGGGAGTTCACAGATACGCAGTATTTT	CASSPLWEFTDTQYF
-	TRBJ2-7	-	TRBV18	TGTGCCAGCTCACCACCGGCCAAAGACGAGCAGTACTTC	CASSPPAKDEQYF
-	TRBJ1-4	TRBD1	TRBV10-3	TGTGCCTCGAGGGGGCCCGATGAAAAACTGTTTTTT	CASRGPDEKLFF
-	TRBJ2-3	TRBD2	TRBV5-1	TGCGCCAGCAGCTTGGCGGGGAGGGCAGATACGCAGTATTTT	CASSLAGRADTQYF
-	TRBJ1-1	-	TRBV7-2	TGTGCCAGCAGCTTAGAACAGAACACTGAAGCTTTCTTT	CASSLEQNTEAFF
-	TRBJ2-5	TRBD2	TRBV28	TGTGCCAGCAGTCCAGGGGCGGGGGGCCAAGAGACCCAGTACTTC	CASSPGAGGQETQYF
-	TRBJ2-1	TRBD2	TRBV5-1	TGCGCCAGCAGTACGGGACTAGCGGTCTACAATGAGCAGTTCTTC	CASSTGLAVYNEQFF
-	TRBJ2-1	TRBD2	TRBV10-3	TGTGCCATCAGTGAGTCGGGGCGGGGGGACGACAATGAGCAGTTCTTC	CAISESGRGDDNEQFF
-	TRBJ2-4	-	TRBV28	TGTGCCAGCAGTCGGGGGCCAGCCAAAAACATTCAGTACTTC	CASSRGPAKNIQYF
-	TRBJ2-3	-	TRBV18	TGTGCCAGCTCACCCCCAAGCACAGATACGCAGTATTTT	CASSPPSTDTQYF
-	TRBJ1-1	-	TRBV5-8	TGTGCCAGCAGCTTCGTTATGAACACTGAAGCTTTCTTT	CASSFVMNTEAFF
-	TRBJ2-7	-	TRBV18	TGTGCCAGCTACCACATCCGGACAGATCCTTACGAGCAGTACTTC	CASYHIRTDPYEQYF
-	TRBJ1-5	TRBD1	TRBV6-5	TGTGCCAGCAGTCTCGACAGGGGGCGTCAGCCCCAGCATTTT	CASSLDRGRQPQHF
-	TRBJ2-5	-	TRBV27	TGTGCCAGCAGTGGACTCGGGACTGCCGAAGAGACCCAGTACTTC	CASSGLGTAEETQYF
-	TRBJ1-2	-	TRBV19	TGTGCCAGTAGTATAGTCCCCTATTCGGACGGAACCTATGGCTACACCTTC	CASSIVPYSDGTYGYTF
-	TRBJ1-6	-	TRBV2	TGTGCCAGCAGTCAAGGGATTAATTCACCCCTCCACTTT	CASSQGINSPLHF
-	TRBJ2-3	-	TRBV7-6	TGTGCCAGCAGTTCCACTCCCGGGCCAGCAGATACGCAGTATTTT	CASSSTPGPADTQYF
-	TRBJ1-6	-	TRBV2	TGTGCCAGCAAAATTCTGGGCCCTAATTCACCCCTCCACTTT	CASKILGPNSPLHF
-	TRBJ2-7	TRBD2	TRBV9	TGTGCCAGCAGCGTAGGACTAGCGGGAGCCCTGACTGGCGAGCAGTACTTC	CASSVGLAGALTGEQYF
once	TRBJ2-3	TRBD2	TRBV7-9	TGTGCCAGCAGCTTAGTAGCGGGAGGAGCAGATACGCAGTATTTT	CASSLVAGGADTQYF
-	TRBJ2-2	-	TRBV5-6	TGTGCCAGCAGCCCACGACTAGTAAACACCGGGGAGCTGTTTTTT	CASSPRLVNTGELFF
-	TRBJ1-2	TRBD1	TRBV14	TGTGCCAGCAGCCAAATCAGAGGACAGGGGAACTATGGCTACACCTTC	CASSQIRGQGNYGYTF
-	TRBJ2-5	TRBD1	TRBV2	TGTGCCAGCAGCCCCCTACAGGGGGTCCAAGAGACCCAGTACTTC	CASSPLQGVQETQYF
once	TRBJ2-4	TRBD2	TRBV28	TGTGCCAGCAGTGGGCTAGCGGGCCCCCTAGCCAAAAACATTCAGTACTTC	CASSGLAGPLAKNIQYF
-	TRBJ2-1	-	TRBV30	TGTGCCTGGCAACCCTTAAGCGGACACAATGAGCAGTTCTTC	CAWQPLSGHNEQFF
-	TRBJ2-3	-	TRBV11-2	TGTGCCAGCAGCCTACGACAGGGGACTATAGATACGCAGTATTTT	CASSLRQGTIDTQYF
-	TRBJ2-2	-	TRBV6-1	TGTGCCAGCAGTGAAATTGGGGGGAACACCGGGGAGCTGTTTTTT	CASSEIGGNTGELFF
-	TRBJ1-4	TRBD1	TRBV7-2	TGTGCCAGCAGTTTACAGGGGACTAATGAAAAACTGTTTTTT	CASSLQGTNEKLFF
-	TRBJ1-1	-	TRBV27	TGTGCCAGCAGGGCAAACAGGGTGGACACTGAAGCTTTCTTT	CASRANRVDTEAFF
-	TRBJ2-7	-	TRBV30	TGTGCCTGGAGTGAGCCGGCCGAGCAGTACTTC	CAWSEPAEQYF
once	TRBJ1-4	-	TRBV6-1	TGTGCCAGCAGTGATCCCGGGACAAGACTGTTTTTT	CASSDPGTRLFF
-	TRBJ1-1	-	TRBV6-4	TGTGCCAGCAGACAGTCGACAGAGAACACTGAAGCTTTCTTT	CASRQSTENTEAFF
-	TRBJ2-5	-	TRBV14	TGTGCCAGCAGCCAAAGTAGGGAGACCCAGTACTTC	CASSQSRETQYF
-	TRBJ1-6	-	TRBV28	TGTGCCAGCAGTTCCCGGTCGGAACCCTATAATTCACCCCTCCACTTT	CASSSRSEPYNSPLHF
-	TRBJ2-3	TRBD2	TRBV7-3	TGTGCCAGCAGCTTAATCGGGGGGGCCACCGATACGCAGTATTTT	CASSLIGGATDTQYF
-	TRBJ2-2	TRBD2	TRBV4-1	TGCGCCAGCAGCCGCCCCGGGGGGGCCGGGGAGCTGTTTTTT	CASSRPGGAGELFF
-	TRBJ1-5	-	TRBV30	TGTGCCTGGAGTGGGGGAGTTAGCAATCAGCCCCAGCATTTT	CAWSGGVSNQPQHF
-	TRBJ2-7	-	TRBV5-6	TGTGCCAGCAGCTGGGGGGACAGAGTCTACGAGCAGTACTTC	CASSWGDRVYEQYF
-	TRBJ1-5	-	TRBV7-8	TGTGCCAGCAGCCCTGCGGGATCCTTAACCAATCAGCCCCAGCATTTT	CASSPAGSLTNQPQHF
-	TRBJ1-2	TRBD1	TRBV6-4	TGTGCCAGCAGTGACTCAGGACAGGGAAAATATGGCTACACCTTC	CASSDSGQGKYGYTF